Listed here are 24 T cell receptor beta chains from one sample, sequenced in a study of blood T cell repertoires in COVID-19. TCRdb's copy holds only in-frame clones and misses some; the assay was immunoSEQ multiplex PCR. This table has about 260,000 clones, around 90% appearing once. Sequenced: PBMCs or T cells enriched from blood (not recorded which). The receptors shown here come from a woman between 50 and 59 years old who had recovered from COVID-19.

The chain has TRBV7-2 and TRBJ1-5, with no clear D. Trimming cost V 5 bases and J 1 base, with 12 bases left between them. The CDR3 consists of 15 residues. Germline CDR1 is SGHTA and CDR2 is FQGNSA. This CDR3 is CASSPVRGSNQPQHF. The CDR3 nucleotides read TGTGCCAGCAGCCCGGTGCGGGGAAGCAATCAGCCCCAGCATTTT.

This chain connects TRBV6-2 or TRBV6-3 to TRBJ1-5, with TRBD1 matching over 11 bases. The germline V gene has CDR1 MNHEY and CDR2 SVGEGT. There are 17 residues in the CDR3. Trimming took 6 bases from V and 0 from J; bases not matched to a gene: 7. CDR3 amino acids: CASSRLGTGGSNQPQHF. In DNA form, the CDR3 reads TGTGCCAGCAGCAGACTCGGGACAGGGGGTAGCAATCAGCCCCAGCATTTT.

CDR3 coding DNA: TGTGCCAGCAGTTACTCCAACAAGCGGGAGATGGGGGAGCAGTACTTC. Its translation is CASSYSNKREMGEQYF. V usage is TRBV6-5 and J usage is TRBJ2-7; 8 positions agree with TRBD2. The length of the CDR3 is 16 residues. Germline CDR1 is MNHEY and CDR2 is SVGAGI. Trimming removed 0 bases from V and 7 bases from J; junction bases left unmatched: 11.

This chain uses TRBV7-2 with TRBJ2-2; 10 bases align to TRBD1. The CDR3 totals 16 residues. With 3 bases clipped from V and 7 bases from J, the junction kept 8 bases outside the gene matches. The germline V gene has CDR1 SGHTA and CDR2 FQGNSA. The CDR3 nucleotides read TGTGCCAGCAGCTTCCGGGACAGGGGCACAGTCGGGGAGCTGTTTTTT. As protein: CASSFRDRGTVGELFF. Full variable domain (missing parts from reference TRBV7-2 and TRBJ2-2): GAGVSQSPSNKVTEKGKDVELRCDPISGHTALYWYRQSLGQGLEFLIYFQGNSAPDKSGLPSDRFSAERTGGSVSTLTIQRTQQEDSAVYLCASSFRDRGTVGELFFGEGSRLTVL.

V gene TRBV2 combines with J gene TRBJ2-1; 11 bases match TRBD2. CDR3 length: 15 residues. CDR1 and CDR2 (germline): SNHLY, FYNNEI. V trimming: 1 base; J trimming: 12 bases; junction bases outside the gene matches: 8. CDR3 protein: CASSEVVAGGHGQFF. The CDR3 DNA sequence: TGTGCCAGCAGTGAAGTCGTAGCGGGAGGGCATGGGCAGTTCTTC.

This rearrangement joins TRBV7-3 to TRBJ2-2; no definite D call. Looked up from germline, CDR1 is SGHTA and CDR2 is FQGTGA. Trimming removed 4 bases from V and 6 bases from J, with 12 bases in between. The CDR3 spans 14 residues. The CDR3 DNA reads as TGTGCCAGCAGCTCTCACTCTATTCCCGGGGAGCTGTTTTTT. It yields the protein CASSSHSIPGELFF.

V and J are TRBV29-1 and TRBJ2-1; 9 bases fit TRBD2. The V segment lost 6 bases and the J segment 6 bases; nucleotides outside the gene matches: 6. Germline values: CDR1 SQVTM, CDR2 ANQGSEA. The CDR3 has 13 amino acids. The CDR3 is CSVGGSGGNEQFF. CDR3 coding DNA: TGCAGCGTGGGGGGTAGCGGGGGCAATGAGCAGTTCTTC.

CDR3 residues: CASSNRLAEVTGELFF. The DNA for the CDR3 is TGTGCCAGCAGCAACCGGCTAGCGGAAGTCACCGGGGAGCTGTTTTTT. V and J are TRBV13 and TRBJ2-2; 7 bases are shared with TRBD2. In germline, CDR1 is PRHDT, CDR2 FYEKMQ (reference sequence). The CDR3 covers 16 residues. V trimming: 5 bases; J trimming: 4 bases; junction bases outside the gene matches: 10. The whole variable domain, remainder taken from reference TRBV13 and TRBJ2-2, is AAGVIQSPRHLIKEKRETATLKCYPIPRHDTVYWYQQGPGQDPQFLISFYEKMQSDKGSIPDRFSAQQFSDYHSELNMSSLELGDSALYFCASSNRLAEVTGELFFGEGSRLTVL.

This chain connects TRBV14 to TRBJ2-2, with 9 bases identical to TRBD2. CDR3 size: 18 residues. Germline V gives CDR1 SGHDN, CDR2 FVKESK. The V gene end was trimmed by 4 bases and the J gene end by 5 bases; junction bases not matched to a gene: 14. CDR3 residues: CASSPGGSGRVPTGELFF. Here the CDR3 DNA reads TGTGCCAGCAGCCCGGGTGGTAGCGGGAGAGTTCCTACCGGGGAGCTGTTTTTT. Full variable domain (remainder filled in from reference TRBV14 and TRBJ2-2): EAGVTQFPSHSVIEKGQTVTLRCDPISGHDNLYWYRRVMGKEIKFLLHFVKESKQDESGMPNNRFLAERTGGTYSTLKVQPAELEDSGVYFCASSPGGSGRVPTGELFFGEGSRLTVL.

The chain carries TRBV28 and TRBJ1-4; no reliable D call. Germline V gene lookup returns CDR1 MDHEN and CDR2 SYDVKM. Deletions cut 8 bases from V and 4 bases from J, with 11 bases between. CDR3 length: 13 amino acids. The CDR3 loop is CASWAAHNEKLFF. As DNA, the CDR3 is TGTGCCAGCTGGGCAGCTCATAATGAAAAACTGTTTTTT.

The chain joins TRBV19 to TRBJ2-4; 9 nucleotides match TRBD1. The CDR3 extends over 19 amino acids. CDR1 is LNHDA and CDR2 is SQIVND in the germline V gene (reference sequence). The J segment lost 0 bases and the V segment lost 7 bases, leaving 16 bases of the junction unmatched. The CDR3 DNA is TGTGCCAGTACGCGAACCGGGACAGGGAACCCACTAGCCAAAAACATTCAGTACTTC. Its protein is CASTRTGTGNPLAKNIQYF.

The chain carries TRBV28 and TRBJ1-3, with 8 bases identical to TRBD1. Trimming at V came to 6 bases and at J to 3 bases, leaving 4 bases not matched to a gene. CDR3 size: 14 residues. CDR1 and CDR2 from the germline V gene are MDHEN and SYDVKM. This CDR3 is CASRSDRGGNTIYF. The CDR3 coding sequence is TGTGCCAGCAGATCCGACAGGGGTGGAAACACCATATATTTT.

The chain uses TRBV29-1 and TRBJ1-1; the match to TRBD1 covers 9 bases. With 7 bases clipped from V and 10 bases from J, the junction kept 10 bases outside the gene matches. The germline V gene has CDR1 SQVTM and CDR2 ANQGSEA. CDR3 length: 12 amino acids. The CDR3 region has the DNA TGCAGCGCCCGGACAGGGGCCTTGTCAGCTTTCTTT. It codes for CSARTGALSAFF.

This clone was counted once. The chain carries TRBV5-5 and TRBJ1-2; the D gene is possibly TRBD1 (5 bases). The CDR3 loop spans 11 amino acids. Germline V gene lookup returns CDR1 SGHKS and CDR2 YYEKEE (reference sequence). Trimming took off 1 base at V and 8 bases at J, with 6 bases between the two ends. As DNA, the CDR3 is TGTGCCAGCAGCTTGAACAGGGGCTACACCTTC. Amino acids: CASSLNRGYTF.

J is TRBJ1-2 and V is TRBV4-3; D perhaps matches TRBD1 (6 bases). V was pared by 3 bases and J by 7 bases, with 9 bases between. Germline-derived CDR1 and CDR2 are LGHNA and YSLEER. This CDR3 spans 12 amino acids. In DNA form, the CDR3 reads TGCGCCAGCAGCCATGGACAGATTGGCTACACCTTC. Amino acid sequence: CASSHGQIGYTF.

This rearrangement joins TRBV4-1 to TRBJ2-1, with D perhaps TRBD2 (5 bases). The CDR3 spans 14 residues. Trimming took off 3 bases at V and 6 bases at J, with 12 bases between the two ends. Germline CDR1 and CDR2: MGHRA and YSYEKL. CDR3 nucleotides: TGCGCCAGCAGCCACTGGGAGAGCTTCAATGAGCAGTTCTTC. This translates into CASSHWESFNEQFF.

The V call is TRBV6-2 or TRBV6-3, the J call TRBJ1-5; no clear D gene. The V end was cut by 2 bases, the J end by 0 bases, with 8 bases between. CDR3 length: 15 residues. The germline V gene encodes CDR1 MNHEY and CDR2 SVGEGT. The CDR3 sequence: CASSYPGFSNQPQHF. CDR3 bases: TGTGCCAGCAGTTACCCGGGATTTAGCAATCAGCCCCAGCATTTT.

The chain combines TRBV5-5 with TRBJ2-7, with D possibly matching TRBD2 (5 bases). The germline V and J ends were trimmed by 3 bases and 2 bases, with 15 bases remaining between them. Germline assignment: CDR1 SGHKS and CDR2 YYEKEE (reference sequence). The CDR3 is 15 residues long. The CDR3 bases are TGTGCCAGCAGCTCGGGGTCCAGCCGGGCCTACGAGCAGTACTTC. Protein product: CASSSGSSRAYEQYF. Full variable domain (outside the CDR3, taken from reference TRBV5-5 and TRBJ2-7): DAGVTQSPTHLIKTRGQQVTLRCSPISGHKSVSWYQQVLGQGPQFIFQYYEKEERGRGNFPDRFSARQFPNYSSELNVNALLLGDSALYLCASSSGSSRAYEQYFGPGTRLTVT.

V gene TRBV7-3 combines with J gene TRBJ2-1, with 14 nucleotides matching TRBD2. The CDR3 covers 16 residues. After removal of 1 base from V and 10 bases from J, the junction contained 6 bases not matched to a gene. Germline V CDR1 and CDR2: SGHTA, FQGTGA. The CDR3 DNA reads as TGTGCCAGCAGCTTAATGGGACTAGCGGGAGCAGGGGAGCAGTTCTTC. It translates to CASSLMGLAGAGEQFF.

The chain employs TRBV19 and TRBJ1-1; 8 bases match TRBD1. The J segment lost 4 bases and the V segment lost 6 bases, leaving 1 base of the junction unmatched. CDR3 length: 12 amino acids. CDR1 is LNHDA and CDR2 is SQIVND in the germline V gene (reference sequence). CDR3: CASRTGGTEAFF. In DNA, the CDR3 is TGTGCCAGTAGAACAGGGGGCACTGAAGCTTTCTTT.

This clone has just a few counts. The chain carries TRBV4-3 and TRBJ2-3; D possibly corresponds to TRBD2 (5 bases). Germline CDR1 is LGHNA and CDR2 is YSLEER. CDR3 length: 14 amino acids. V dropped 4 bases and J dropped 3 bases, with 11 bases sitting between them. For the CDR3, the DNA is TGCGCCAGCAGCCTAAGTCTAGCTACAGATACGCAGTATTTT. Protein product: CASSLSLATDTQYF.

The chain combines TRBV10-3 with TRBJ1-6, with TRBD1 identical over 8 bases. Losses at the gene ends were 5 bases for V and 6 bases for J; bases not matched to a gene: 12. The CDR3 length is 17 residues. Germline lookup yields CDR1 ENHRY and CDR2 SYGVKD. CDR3 loop: CAISPLSSGQGNSPLHF. For the CDR3, the DNA is TGTGCCATCAGTCCCTTGTCTTCAGGACAGGGTAATTCACCCCTCCACTTT.

The chain has TRBV30 and TRBJ1-1; 11 nucleotides match TRBD1. The CDR3 has 13 residues. The trim removed 7 bases at V and 5 bases at J, leaving 6 bases unmatched. Germline CDR1 reads GTSNPN; CDR2 reads SVGIG (reference sequence). The CDR3 nucleotides read TGTGCCTCCGGACAGGGGGCTATTACTGAAGCTTTCTTT. This codes for CASGQGAITEAFF. Full variable domain (outside the CDR3, taken from reference TRBV30 and TRBJ1-1): SQTIHQWPATLVQPVGSPLSLECTVEGTSNPNLYWYRQAAGRGLQLLFYSVGIGQISSEVPQNLSASRPQDRQFILSSKKLLLSDSGFYLCASGQGAITEAFFGQGTRLTVV.

The chain recombines TRBV12-5 with TRBJ1-1; D call uncertain. The ends were cut back, 1 base at V and 1 base at J, with 4 bases in the middle. The germline gives CDR1 LGHNT, CDR2 FRNRAP. CDR3 size: 13 residues. In DNA form, the CDR3 reads TGTGCTAGTGGTTTGGGGCCGAACACTGAAGCTTTCTTT. As protein: CASGLGPNTEAFF.